This T cell receptor beta chain was identified during a study of shared clonotypes between healthy human individuals. Trimming took 0 bases from V and 7 from J, leaving 8 bases between them. From germline, CDR1 is SGHNT and CDR2 YYREEE (reference sequence). The CDR3 length is 13 residues. The investigators split CD4+ cells into a CD45RA+ naive subset and a CD45RA-negative memory subset. In the original processing: As immunoSEQ supplied junction-only sequences (without quality scores), filtering differed. Produced via immunoSEQ multiplex PCR; TCRdb's table is partial and in-frame only. The V and J calls and clone size are taken from that table; D and trimming were inferred from the DNA. The sample holds approximately 2.5 million clones, around 94% seen once. Comment on this clone: What it binds is not known.

Notes on the study in general: Tissues were not sampled, only blood, and their repertoires likely differ.

Sequenced input: naive CD4+ T cells sorted from blood. Subset specified: CD45RA+ positively selected. The J gene is TRBJ2-1, the V gene TRBV5-4, with D perhaps TRBD2 (5 bases). The origin of this receptor is a man younger than 30 in good health. DNA of the CDR3: TGTGCCAGCAGCTTGGCCCCGGGGAATGAGCAGTTCTTC. Amino acids: CASSLAPGNEQFF.